The 16 T cell receptor beta chains below all came from one sample that was sequenced in a study of regulatory T cells in long-lasting Graves disease. Arm-PCR of CDR3 regions with iRepertoire HTBI primers generated TCR beta libraries. TCRdb re-called the multiplex PCR reads through MiXCR, storing one row per CDR3 protein. The data hold roughly 260,000 distinct CDR3 sequences, with around a sixth observed a single time. Described time point: newly diagnosed GD, antithyroid drugs for less than 3 months. The TCR library used RNA extracted from PBMCs. These data were also reused for a study on T cells in Graves' hyperthyroidism and ophthalmopathy.

The sequencing here drew on peripheral blood mononuclear cells (PBMCs), taken at new diagnosis, from a patient treated with antithyroid drugs. These receptors originate from a woman in her 30s with Graves disease.

This clonotype was recorded a few times. The chain carries TRBV7-9 and TRBJ1-6; 8 nucleotides line up with TRBD1. The CDR3 contains 15 residues. CDR1 is SEHNR, CDR2 FQNEAQ, per germline (reference sequence). Trimming cost V 5 bases and J 10 bases; bases outside gene matches: 10. The CDR3 loop reads CASSRGDRRRSPLHF. CDR3 nucleotides: TGTGCCAGCAGCCGCGGGGACAGGCGGCGCTCACCCCTCCACTTT.

Notes on this clonotype: A far larger clone is just one base off, so this is likely a read error. The chain couples TRBV20-1 to TRBJ2-5; maybe TRBD2 (6 bases). The CDR3 covers 12 residues. Trimming took 6 bases from V and 11 from J, leaving 19 bases between them. Germline CDR1 and CDR2: DFQATT and SNEGSKA (reference sequence). The CDR3 sequence is CSAWDSNNEQYF. In DNA, the CDR3 is TGCAGTGCATGGGACTCCAACAATGAGCAGTACTTC.

This clonotype was counted at least ten times. V usage is TRBV5-1 and J usage is TRBJ1-1; TRBD1 matches 7 bases. The CDR3 is 16 amino acids. Trimming took 1 base from V and 5 from J; bases not matched to a gene: 11. The germline CDR1 and CDR2 sequences are SGHRS and YFSETQ. CDR3 bases: TGCGCCAGCAGCTTGACCCCTGACAGGGTAAATACTGAAGCTTTCTTT. This gives the protein CASSLTPDRVNTEAFF.

This chain joins TRBV25-1 and TRBJ2-3; possibly TRBD2 for D (6 bases). In germline, CDR1 is MGHDK, CDR2 SYGVNS. V was cut by 2 bases and J by 5 bases, with 14 bases left in between. This CDR3 is built from 15 residues. DNA for the CDR3: TGTGCCAGCAGTGAACCGGGGGTGGAGGGAGATACGCAGTATTTT. Encoded protein: CASSEPGVEGDTQYF.

This clonotype was detected only a few times. With a much larger clone just one base away, this may be a read error. The CDR3 carries no conserved terminal phenylalanine or tryptophan, so it likely arises from a read error. The chain couples TRBV19 to TRBJ1-1; the match to TRBD1 covers 9 bases. Unmatched junction bases numbered 5, after V lost 0 bases and J lost 0 bases. From germline, CDR1 is LNHDA and CDR2 SQIVND (reference sequence). The CDR3 sequence is 17 residues long. CDR3 loop: CASSIEHRGHMNTEAFS. In nucleotides, the CDR3 is TGTGCCAGTAGTATAGAGCACAGGGGGCATATGAACACTGAAGCTTTCTCT.

This clonotype occurred many times. This chain joins TRBV7-3 and TRBJ2-3; 9 bases line up with TRBD1. With 4 bases clipped from V and 7 bases from J, the junction kept 6 bases outside the gene matches. Per the germline V gene, CDR1 is SGHTA and CDR2 is FQGTGA. This CDR3 contains 14 residues. The CDR3 nucleotides are TGTGCCAGCAGCTCGGACAGGGGAAGGAATACGCAGTATTTT. Protein: CASSSDRGRNTQYF. The full variable domain, in which reference TRBV7-3 and TRBJ2-3 provide the parts outside the CDR3, is GAGVSQTPSNKVTEKGKYVELRCDPISGHTALYWYRQSLGQGPEFLIYFQGTGAADDSGLPNDRFFAVRPEGSVSTLKIQRTERGDSAVYLCASSSDRGRNTQYFGPGTRLTVL.

In this sample, this clonotype turned up many times. CDR3 DNA: TGTGCCAGCAGTAATCATTACCCTGCTGAAGCTTTCTTT. This sequence encodes CASSNHYPAEAFF. This chain uses TRBV3-1 with TRBJ1-1; D not resolved. The V and J ends lost 6 bases and 6 bases respectively, with 14 bases between them. This CDR3 has 13 residues. CDR1 is LGHDT and CDR2 is YNNKEL in the germline V gene (reference sequence).

Written as DNA, the CDR3 is TGTGCCAGTAGGCCCTTTGGGGTAATCAATCAGCCCCAGCATTTT. Amino acids: CASRPFGVINQPQHF. The chain recombines TRBV19 with TRBJ1-5; D is unclear. This CDR3 is 15 amino acids long. V lost 6 bases and J 3 bases, leaving 15 bases between the germline ends. Per the germline V gene, CDR1 is LNHDA and CDR2 is SQIVND (reference sequence). Together with reference TRBV19 and TRBJ1-5, the CDR3 gives the full variable domain: DGGITQSPKYLFRKEGQNVTLSCEQNLNHDAMYWYRQDPGQGLRLIYYSQIVNDFQKGDIAEGYSVSREKKESFPLTVTSAQKNPTAFYLCASRPFGVINQPQHFGDGTRLSIL.

This clonotype was counted at least ten times. CDR3 sequence reads: CASGSPTGELFF. For the CDR3, the DNA is TGTGCCAGCGGCAGTCCAACCGGGGAGCTGTTTTTT. This chain connects TRBV27 to TRBJ2-2; D call uncertain. V was clipped by 8 bases and J by 5 bases, with 9 bases between them. Germline V gene lookup returns CDR1 MNHEY and CDR2 SMNVEV (reference sequence). The CDR3 runs to 12 residues.

As to this clonotype: The final CDR3 position lacks the conserved phenylalanine or tryptophan, pointing to a likely read error. The chain is built from TRBV3-1 and TRBJ2-2; D is undetermined. CDR3 length: 13 residues. Germline V gene lookup returns CDR1 LGHDT and CDR2 YNNKEL (reference sequence). Trimming removed 2 bases at V and 7 bases at J, with 8 bases between. This chain's CDR3 is CASSQSHSGELFL. CDR3 DNA sequence: TGTGCCAGCAGCCAAAGTCATAGCGGGGAGCTGTTTTTG.

Many counts were recorded for this clonotype. The V gene is TRBV9, the J gene TRBJ1-5; D is possibly TRBD1 (6 bases). The CDR3 has 15 amino acids. The germline gives CDR1 SGDLS, CDR2 YYNGEE. V lost 0 bases and J lost 4, with 11 bases in between. The CDR3 DNA sequence: TGTGCCAGCAGCGTAGGAACAGGGAGTAATCAGCCCCAGCATTTT. As protein: CASSVGTGSNQPQHF.

This clonotype has at least ten counts. The chain is built from TRBV20-1 and TRBJ2-7; no firm D call. Between the trimmed V and J ends, which lost 0 bases and 1 base, there was a span of 10 bases. This CDR3 has 14 residues. In germline, CDR1 is DFQATT, CDR2 SNEGSKA (reference sequence). CDR3 sequence reads: CSARDIHYSYEQYF. As DNA, the CDR3 is TGCAGTGCTAGAGATATCCATTATTCCTACGAGCAGTACTTC.

This clonotype was picked up many times. V gene TRBV24-1 combines with J gene TRBJ2-1; 9 bases are a match to TRBD1. CDR1 and CDR2 (germline): KGHDR, SFDVKD. V lost 5 bases to trimming and J lost 7 bases; unmatched junction nucleotides: 8. This CDR3 has 15 amino acids. As DNA, the CDR3 is TGTGCCACCAGTGGGACCGGGACAGGGACGAATGAGCAGTTCTTC. It yields the protein CATSGTGTGTNEQFF.

The table lists this clonotype with many counts. The chain joins TRBV20-1 to TRBJ1-1; the D gene is possibly TRBD1 (6 bases). V was pared by 4 bases and J by 0 bases, with 6 bases between. The germline V gene has CDR1 DFQATT and CDR2 SNEGSKA (reference sequence). The CDR3 extends over 12 amino acids. The CDR3 protein is CSAKGVNTEAFF. Here the CDR3 DNA reads TGCAGTGCTAAGGGGGTGAACACTGAAGCTTTCTTT.

This clonotype has only a few counts. Since a much larger clone is just one base distant, this may be a read error. The V gene is TRBV5-1, the J gene TRBJ1-4, with 8 bases aligning to TRBD1. V gave up 4 bases and J gave up 6 bases; unmatched junction bases: 5. Germline lookup yields CDR1 SGHRS and CDR2 YFSETQ. CDR3 length: 14 residues. Here the CDR3 reads CASSADRGYEKLFF. The CDR3 DNA sequence: TGCGCCAGCAGCGCCGACAGGGGTTATGAAAAACTGTTTTTT.

This clonotype was seen ten or more times. This rearrangement joins TRBV27 to TRBJ1-2; D call uncertain. In germline, CDR1 is MNHEY, CDR2 SMNVEV (reference sequence). Trimming pared 6 bases from V and 7 bases from J, leaving 15 bases between. The CDR3 has 13 amino acids. CDR3 in DNA: TGTGCCAGCAGCTTCGATACAAAAGGTGGCTACACCTTC. It is translated as CASSFDTKGGYTF.